This T cell receptor (beta chain) was profiled in a study of blood T cell repertoires in COVID-19. Germline V gene sequence: CDR1 KGHSH, CDR2 LQKENI. This CDR3 has 14 residues. Trimming took 2 bases from V and 2 from J, leaving 9 bases between them. Only in-frame clones appear in the TCRdb table, and some are missing; sequencing was by immunoSEQ multiplex PCR. The data show under 250,000 clones, about 83% seen once. The receptor was derived from a woman in her forties or fifties who had been exposed to COVID-19. V usage is TRBV18 and J usage is TRBJ1-1, with unresolved D. Sequenced sample: PBMCs or T cells enriched from blood (not recorded which). The CDR3, as DNA: TGTGCCAGCTCACCATTTACGGGAAACACTGAAGCTTTCTTT. As protein: CASSPFTGNTEAFF.